Below are 25 T cell receptor beta chains sequenced from a single sample in a study of blood T cell repertoires in COVID-19. Assay: immunoSEQ multiplex PCR; the TCRdb copy retains only in-frame clones and omits some. The data hold hundreds of thousands of clones, with approximately 90% observed a single time. What was sequenced was PBMCs or T cells enriched from blood (not recorded which). These receptor sequences come from a man younger than 45 who had recovered from COVID-19.

This clone was seen ten or more times. The rearrangement uses TRBV6-5 and TRBJ2-1; TRBD1 agrees at 9 bases. CDR3 length: 15 residues. The V gene's germline CDR1 is MNHEY and CDR2 SVGAGI. The junction had 6 bases not matched to a gene; V was cut back by 4 bases and J by 5 bases. CDR3 sequence (DNA): TGTGCCAGCAGTTTCCTTGGGACAGGGAACAATGAGCAGTTCTTC. Amino acids: CASSFLGTGNNEQFF.

This clone was counted once. The chain is built from TRBV5-1 and TRBJ2-3; 15 nucleotides line up with TRBD2. The CDR3 is 19 amino acids. After removal of 4 bases from V and 0 bases from J, the junction contained 9 bases not matched to a gene. CDR1 is SGHRS, CDR2 YFSETQ, per germline. CDR3 sequence reads: CASSMGLAGGPGSTDTQYF. The DNA for the CDR3 is TGCGCCAGCAGCATGGGACTAGCGGGAGGCCCCGGTAGCACAGATACGCAGTATTTT.

The V call is TRBV5-4, the J call TRBJ2-1, with 9 bases fitting TRBD2. The CDR3 is made up of 16 amino acids. V shed 4 bases, J shed 6 bases, and the junction held 11 bases outside the gene matches. Germline V gene data show CDR1 as SGHNT and CDR2 as YYREEE (reference sequence). CDR3 sequence: CASSPPPAGGGNEQFF. DNA for the CDR3: TGTGCCAGCAGCCCCCCACCCGCGGGAGGGGGCAATGAGCAGTTCTTC.

V usage is TRBV11-2 and J usage is TRBJ2-7; D unresolved. V dropped 3 bases and J dropped 6 bases, with 9 bases sitting between them. The CDR3 loop spans 12 amino acids. Germline CDR1 SGHAT, CDR2 FQNNGV. Here the CDR3 reads CASSFTPGEQYF. CDR3 in DNA: TGTGCCAGCAGCTTCACCCCCGGCGAGCAGTACTTC.

A single count supports this clone. The chain combines TRBV28 with TRBJ2-1; TRBD1 matches at 9 bases. CDR3 length: 14 residues. Germline CDR1 and CDR2: MDHEN and SYDVKM. V gave up 3 bases and J gave up 7 bases; unmatched junction bases: 4. The CDR3 spells CASSFIGTGNEQFF. The DNA for the CDR3 is TGTGCCAGCAGTTTTATCGGGACAGGGAATGAGCAGTTCTTC.

This clone occurred once. This specimen includes other DNA sequences encoding the same CDR3. The chain is built from TRBV19 and TRBJ1-2; TRBD1 aligns across 7 bases. The CDR3 runs to 12 residues. Germline assignment: CDR1 LNHDA and CDR2 SQIVND (reference sequence). V lost 4 bases to trimming and J lost 4 bases; unmatched junction nucleotides: 0. CDR3 DNA: TGTGCCAGTAGTAGACAGGGCTATGGCTACACCTTC. Its protein is CASSRQGYGYTF.

The V and J genes are TRBV28 and TRBJ1-1, with unresolved D. Per germline, CDR1 MDHEN and CDR2 SYDVKM. CDR3 length: 14 amino acids. The ends were cut back, 6 bases at V and 3 bases at J, with 14 bases in the middle. CDR3 nucleotides: TGTGCCAGCAGCCCCGGAGGATGGGACACTGAAGCTTTCTTT. It yields the protein CASSPGGWDTEAFF.

This clone was counted once. V and J are TRBV27 and TRBJ1-1; D unclear. Germline V gives CDR1 MNHEY, CDR2 SMNVEV (reference sequence). The CDR3 runs 13 residues. Trimming cost V 6 bases and J 5 bases, with 13 bases left between them. As DNA, the CDR3 is TGTGCCAGCAGACTACACCGGGTTACTGAAGCTTTCTTT. This gives the protein CASRLHRVTEAFF.

The chain joins TRBV5-8 to TRBJ2-2; 7 bases agree with TRBD1. Unmatched junction bases numbered 10, after V lost 8 bases and J lost 0 bases. CDR1 and CDR2 from the germline V gene are SGHTS and YDEGEE. This CDR3 is 16 amino acids long. The DNA of the CDR3 is TGTGCCAGGGGGCCAATGACAGGGCCGAACACCGGGGAGCTGTTTTTT. Translating gives CARGPMTGPNTGELFF.

This rearrangement joins TRBV28 to TRBJ2-7; D perhaps matches TRBD2 (6 bases). Germline loops: CDR1 MDHEN, CDR2 SYDVKM. This CDR3 has 15 residues. V was shortened by 6 bases and J by 3 bases, with 18 bases between the two germline ends. CDR3 coding DNA: TGTGCCAGCAGCCCGGGATATGGCGGGAACTACGAGCAGTACTTC. It is translated as CASSPGYGGNYEQYF.

This chain connects TRBV5-1 to TRBJ2-1, with TRBD2 identical over 8 bases. The germline V gene encodes CDR1 SGHRS and CDR2 YFSETQ. J gave up 5 bases and V 6 bases, and 22 bases lay outside the gene matches. CDR3 length: 19 residues. The CDR3 nucleotides are TGCGCCAGCACCCGGGGTTTAGCGGGACACAAACGCGCTAACAATGAGCAGTTCTTC. As protein: CASTRGLAGHKRANNEQFF.

This rearrangement joins TRBV2 to TRBJ2-6; no definite D call. V was clipped by 3 bases and J by 0 bases, with 6 bases between them. Germline CDR1 and CDR2: SNHLY and FYNNEI. The CDR3 length is 15 residues. CDR3 DNA sequence: TGTGCCAGCAGTGACCCGTCCTCTGGGGCCAACGTCCTGACTTTC. Its translation is CASSDPSSGANVLTF.

This clone was seen a single time. This chain joins TRBV5-1 and TRBJ2-7; TRBD1 matches 9 bases. This CDR3 is 14 amino acids long. Germline V CDR1 and CDR2: SGHRS, YFSETQ. J was trimmed by 12 bases and V by 2 bases; bases with no gene match: 12. The CDR3 DNA sequence: TGCGCCAGCAGCTTTTTACCACAGGGGGCTCACAGGTACTTC. Translated: CASSFLPQGAHRYF.

The chain employs TRBV19 and TRBJ1-4; the match to TRBD1 covers 10 bases. Germline-derived CDR1 and CDR2 are LNHDA and SQIVND (reference sequence). After removal of 7 bases from V and 4 bases from J, the junction contained 12 bases not matched to a gene. CDR3 size: 17 residues. CDR3 in DNA: TGTGCCAGTACCCCATCGATAAGGGACAGGGGTAATGAAAAACTGTTTTTT. Encoded protein: CASTPSIRDRGNEKLFF.

The chain couples TRBV5-5 to TRBJ2-3; 7 positions match TRBD1. V lost 1 base and J lost 2; bases outside the gene matches: 10. The V gene's germline CDR1 is SGHKS and CDR2 YYEKEE (reference sequence). This CDR3 contains 17 residues. The CDR3 DNA is TGTGCCAGCAGCTTGACCCCCGGGACAGACACCACAGATACGCAGTATTTT. Protein: CASSLTPGTDTTDTQYF.

This sequence joins TRBV29-1 and TRBJ2-1, with 8 bases that match TRBD1. The CDR3 loop spans 11 amino acids. Germline V CDR1 and CDR2: SQVTM, ANQGSEA. V lost 5 bases, J lost 10 bases, and 4 bases stayed unmatched. CDR3 nucleotides: TGCAGCGTTAACAGGGGGGTGGAGCAGTTCTTC. Encoded protein: CSVNRGVEQFF.

The V gene is TRBV25-1, the J gene TRBJ2-3; 7 bases agree with TRBD2. Germline lookup yields CDR1 MGHDK and CDR2 SYGVNS. The CDR3 consists of 13 residues. Trimming removed 5 bases from V and 6 bases from J; junction bases left unmatched: 5. CDR3 nucleotide sequence: TGTGCCAGCAGTTACGCGGGAGCCGATACGCAGTATTTT. Protein: CASSYAGADTQYF.

The chain uses TRBV28 and TRBJ1-5; 8 bases agree with TRBD1. The CDR3 is made up of 16 amino acids. The junction had 8 bases not matched to a gene; V was cut back by 5 bases and J by 2 bases. CDR1 and CDR2 from the germline V gene are MDHEN and SYDVKM. CDR3 protein: CASSPTTGARNQPQHF. The CDR3 DNA follows: TGTGCCAGCAGTCCAACGACAGGGGCGCGCAATCAGCCCCAGCATTTT.

This clone was seen more than once but under ten times. The chain has TRBV19 and TRBJ2-7; a weak D match, TRBD2 (5 bases). Trimming removed 6 bases at V and 7 bases at J, with 10 bases between. The CDR3 length is 11 residues. Germline CDR1 reads LNHDA; CDR2 reads SQIVND (reference sequence). CDR3 nucleotides: TGTGCCAGTAGCAACCAGCGGGAGCAGTACTTC. Its translation: CASSNQREQYF.

The genes are TRBV27 and TRBJ2-7; the D gene is possibly TRBD2 (5 bases). The CDR3 is 15 residues long. From germline, CDR1 is MNHEY and CDR2 SMNVEV (reference sequence). The germline V and J ends were trimmed by 5 bases and 4 bases, with 18 bases remaining between them. CDR3 in DNA: TGTGCCAGCAGTGCCTCGGCCGGGGTCTTGTACGAGCAGTACTTC. Translating it yields CASSASAGVLYEQYF.

The chain recombines TRBV19 with TRBJ2-5; 15 nucleotides align to TRBD2. CDR1 and CDR2 from the germline V gene are LNHDA and SQIVND (reference sequence). The J segment lost 1 base and the V segment lost 4 bases, leaving 7 bases of the junction unmatched. The CDR3 contains 18 residues. The CDR3 DNA follows: TGTGCCAGTAGTAGCCCCGGACTAGCGGGAGGGGCCCAAGAGACCCAGTACTTC. This translates into CASSSPGLAGGAQETQYF. The entire variable domain, with the rest obtained from reference TRBV19 and TRBJ2-5, is as follows: DGGITQSPKYLFRKEGQNVTLSCEQNLNHDAMYWYRQDPGQGLRLIYYSQIVNDFQKGDIAEGYSVSREKKESFPLTVTSAQKNPTAFYLCASSSPGLAGGAQETQYFGPGTRLLVL.

This clone was recorded once. The chain uses TRBV5-6 and TRBJ1-5; 7 bases match TRBD1. This CDR3 has 14 residues. Germline-derived CDR1 and CDR2 are SGHDT and YYEEEE. The junction had 6 bases not matched to a gene; V was cut back by 5 bases and J by 4 bases. CDR3 protein: CASRVDRENQPQHF. The DNA for the CDR3 is TGTGCCAGCAGAGTCGACAGGGAGAATCAGCCCCAGCATTTT.

The table lists this clone with a few counts. The genes are TRBV18 and TRBJ2-1; no firm D call. This CDR3 has 15 amino acids. V was cut by 5 bases and J by 0 bases, with 11 bases left in between. Germline CDR1 KGHSH, CDR2 LQKENI. For the CDR3, the DNA is TGTGCCAGCTCAGAACCCCGCGTCTCCTACAATGAGCAGTTCTTC. It codes for CASSEPRVSYNEQFF.

This sequence joins TRBV27 and TRBJ2-7; the match to TRBD1 covers 8 bases. CDR3 size: 14 residues. The junction had 5 bases not matched to a gene; V was cut back by 3 bases and J by 4 bases. Germline V gene sequence: CDR1 MNHEY, CDR2 SMNVEV (reference sequence). CDR3: CASSFLDRVYEQYF. The CDR3 DNA sequence: TGTGCCAGCAGTTTTTTGGACAGGGTATACGAGCAGTACTTC.

The CDR3 is CASRWGGGNIQYF. Here the CDR3 DNA reads TGTGCCTCGAGGTGGGGCGGGGGAAACATTCAGTACTTC. The chain recombines TRBV2 with TRBJ2-4; 7 bases fit TRBD2. The germline V gene encodes CDR1 SNHLY and CDR2 FYNNEI. The CDR3 is made up of 13 amino acids. V was pared by 11 bases and J by 6 bases, with 10 bases of the junction left unmatched.